The clone carrying this T cell receptor (beta chain) was detected only a few times. Its specificity is unknown. This specimen comes from a study of human T cells and chemical hapten exposure. In the study overall: Minor pooled library volume differences mainly drove per-sample TCR yield variation.

The library gave individual cDNA molecules unique molecular identifiers. Original analysis: A per-sample median of about 100,000 TCRs was observed, with counts ranging from about 20,000 to 750,000. TCRdb independently ran MiXCR on the reads; one entry per CDR3 protein. These V and J calls originate from TCRdb's pipeline instead of the authors' own analysis. The repertoire has 100,000 to 150,000 distinct CDR3 sequences, 6.5% to 10% of them found once; the top ten carry about 1.4%. The study, taken as a whole, reports: DPC sensitization did not alter TCRs above 1 in 1000 frequency.

Total RNA extraction was carried out from unfractionated whole blood. The germline V gene encodes CDR1 MNHEY and CDR2 SVGEGT. The CDR3 has 19 residues. V was clipped by 0 bases and J by 5 bases, with 25 bases between them. The material sequenced was whole blood. J is TRBJ1-1 and V is TRBV6-2 or TRBV6-3; D is possibly TRBD1 (6 bases). This TCR was sampled from a human donor in good health. Some clones in this sample may be carry-over from other donors' samples. The CDR3 DNA reads as TGTGCCAGCAGTTACTCGAGTATCGGGCTTCAGGGGCTGGGGACTGAAGCTTTCTTT. It codes for CASSYSSIGLQGLGTEAFF.